This T cell receptor (beta chain) was retrieved from a study of cytomegalovirus exposure and HLA in healthy donors (TCRdb year 2017). For the wider study: An earlier analysis of roughly 630 of the donors reported approximately 290 Gb of sequence data and more than 90 million unique TCR beta sequences from about 180 million T cells. Around 300 gigabases of sequencing data and around 87 million unique TCR sequences were included in an early release covering roughly 600 HLA-typed donors. Among the approximately 400 genotyped donors, under 90% belonged to the genetic ancestry cluster associated with self-reported Caucasian donors. The study aimed to test whether cataloging public T cell receptors could reveal signatures of past pathogen exposure. The T cell repertoires of 666 subjects were profiled by immunosequencing and related to cytomegalovirus serostatus. In addition to the first cohort of 666 subjects, a separate validation cohort of 120 different subjects was used. To predict cytomegalovirus infection status, the study brought together high-throughput TCR immunosequencing, statistical association of individual TCRs with disease status, and machine learning. A later analysis re-analyzed previously published TCR beta repertoires from 650 to 800 donors and added high-resolution HLA genotyping to study TCR occurrence patterns. Rather than using new phenotypic data, the later analysis identified candidate immune exposures from TCR beta sequences and from how often those sequences occurred across donors. An earlier analysis of approximately 580 of the donors used high-throughput TCR beta sequencing to judge whether each TCR beta V gene segment behaved as functional or pseudogenic. Alongside the repertoire data, information on donor age, sex, ethnicity and CMV serostatus was compiled. A later genetic analysis took genome-wide SNP genotypes for 398 of the 666 donors and used that subset as a discovery cohort. All discovery cohort repertoires had been generated on a single sequencing platform. Both class I and class II loci were covered by HLA typing, at four-digit resolution. The number of donors typed differed by locus, with about 629-630 for A, B, C, DRB1 and DQB1, around 500 for DQA1, about 610 for DPA1, and some 440 for DPB1. Four to six DR-DQ haplotypes were handled as single units for association and clustering because linkage in the cohort was strong. Among 398 genotyped donors of the cohort, an average of 235,054 unique TCR beta nucleotide sequences were sequenced per donor, roughly 18% of them non-productive.

The germline V gene gives CDR1 as SGDLS and CDR2 as YYNGEE. Deletion took 3 bases off V and 0 bases off J, with a span of 13 bases between the germline ends. The CDR3 covers 15 residues, taking in both the cysteine and the phenylalanine. Only the CDR3 DNA stays, 45 bases, in frame from base 1. This clone showed up just once. No antigen is known for it. No base qualities exist here, and no much larger clone lies one base off it. The library was prepared using the immunoSEQ multiplex PCR assay. A mixture of 60 forward primers for TCR Vbeta segments and 13 reverse primers for TCR Jbeta segments was used in the multiplex PCR. A multiplex PCR assay on genomic DNA amplified the CDR3 region of rearranged TCR beta genes. The amplified TCR beta libraries were sequenced on the Illumina HiSeq System as 87-base-pair reads. Regarding the original processing steps: In a later analysis, tens of millions of unique TCR beta chains were counted across the 650 to 700 repertoires, and around 11 million of these chains were shared by at least two donors. Raw reads were error-corrected and collapsed into unique sequences with a nearest-neighbor algorithm that merged closely related sequences to remove PCR and sequencing errors. V, D and J gene segments were assigned by aligning CDR3 sequences to IMGT reference sequences. For a sequence to be retained, a match of at least six nucleotides was required to both a V gene segment and a J gene segment. A rearrangement counted as productive if the CDR3 had no stop codons and remained in frame with V and J, and every other rearrangement counted as non-productive. CDR3 was defined according to IMGT convention as the region running from the second conserved V-encoded cysteine to the conserved J-encoded phenylalanine. In an earlier analysis of around 570 of the donors, sequences lacking an unambiguous match to a single V gene segment were excluded. In an earlier analysis of a few hundred of the donors, V segments were called functional above 56.7% productive rearrangements and were called segregating when the between-donor standard deviation exceeded 5%. A statistical classification framework was built for diagnosing cytomegalovirus status from the catalog of TCR beta chain sequences. In a later analysis, TCR nucleotide sequences were compared against IMGT/GENE-DB human TR gene sequences so that V and J genes could be assigned. A later analysis assigned CDR3 sequences and most-parsimonious VDJ recombination scenarios with the TCRdist pipeline. A later analysis defined each TCR beta chain by its CDR3 amino acid sequence plus V-gene family, and excluded reads lacking a unique V-gene family. As a way to deal with suspected cross-contamination and a sequencing artifact, a later analysis dropped 640 or so nucleotide sequences that were highly shared and had low generation probability. A later analysis calculated a clonal expansion index for each public chain from normalized within-repertoire ranks of inferred template counts. In a later analysis, generation probabilities were computed using a VDJ recombination model fitted to out-of-frame rearrangements, and the results were checked against IGoR. Hypergeometric tests were used in a later analysis to score TCR-TCR, TCR-HLA and TCR-CMV co-occurrence, with a repertoire-size bias correction applied to the TCR pairs. To estimate false discovery rates, a later analysis permuted the HLA or CMV assignments 20 times. A later analysis grouped co-occurring TCRs with DBSCAN, adding TCRdist sequence similarity when clustering within HLA-allele-positive subsets. For co-occurrence clustering, repertoires with fewer than 30,000 or more than 120,000 public chains were excluded, along with roughly five repertoires with anomalous nucleotide sharing. TCRdb limited this immuneACCESS table to in-frame rearrangements with V and J called. A share of clones is missing; checked studies link under half to unresolved V genes, and the rest is unexplained. Clone size and V and J calls were adopted from that table, with D and trimming inferred from the DNA. The sample table contains roughly 93,000 clones; only one count was recorded for more than 65% of them. The ten largest clones capture roughly 7.7% of the sample.

The cohort consisted of fewer than 700 healthy bone marrow donors. All cohort members were sampled while nominally healthy, although unrecorded immune exposures were likely present. Of the 650 to 700 cohort members, about 280 had positive CMV serostatus and fewer than 450 had negative CMV serostatus, and CMV serostatus was not recorded for the donor. A peripheral blood sample was provided by each donor, and peripheral blood mononuclear cells were used for TCR beta sequencing. Genomic DNA was extracted from the blood cell samples with the Qiagen DNeasy Blood Extraction Kit. The full study reports these points: Because HLA typing was unavailable for some donors at each locus, only the typed subset was used in association tests. A total of 164 TCR beta chains were listed by the study as associated with cytomegalovirus. CMV serostatus was the only immune exposure information available for the cohort. Sequencing depth was assumed to be roughly uniform across donors in the presence/absence analyses, though that assumption may not hold. Most TCR sequences were observed very rarely across donors, whereas some public TCRs were present in many individuals. A later analysis reported that several top co-occurrence clusters appeared linked to parvovirus B19, influenza, CMV and Epstein-Barr virus. Assigning TCR associations to individual alleles was difficult when HLA alleles, especially DR and DQ, strongly co-occurred. In vitro tests confirmed that three of the cytomegalovirus-associated TCR beta chains recognize cytomegalovirus antigens. In a later analysis, HLA-associated TCR beta chains showed more clonal expansion and lower generation probabilities than non-associated chains that were equally common. Some IMGT-functional V segments, including TRBV6-2 and TRBV6-3, could not be told apart with the 87-base-pair reads, so those segments were excluded. In a later analysis, most CMV-associated TCR beta chains were found to appear HLA-restricted, with HLA associations seemingly driven largely by CMV exposure. In a later analysis, TCR association rates were found to vary across HLA loci, with the most associated TCRs seen for DRB1 alleles and the fewest for HLA-C alleles. Broadly in line with IMGT annotations, most TCR beta V segments showed up in productive rearrangements about 87% or about 30% of the time in an earlier analysis of several hundred of the donors. The classifier was reported to diagnose cytomegalovirus status with high specificity and sensitivity in both the original and validation cohorts. A further reported finding was that TCR beta sequences accurately predicted the HLA-A and HLA-B alleles for most subjects in the first cohort. Specific HLA alleles were associated with over 15,000 TCR beta sequences at a false discovery rate of 0.05 in a later analysis. V-gene and J-gene trimming of TCR beta chains was associated with a missense DCLRE1C variant in a later genetic analysis, and the association was replicated in an independent cohort. The authors suggested that the approach could potentially be generalized to other disease states and immunological phenotypes. Linkage disequilibrium might explain the correlated functional status among segregating V segments, but an unknown experimental factor could not be excluded. Because counts were too low, seventeen rarely observed V segments, including chromosome 9 orphons, were left out of the earlier analysis of approximately 580 of the donors. A cluster of highly shared sequence variants was judged likely to be a technical artifact of the sequencing pipeline. According to a later genetic analysis, donors in an Asian-associated ancestry cluster had fewer N-insertions in productive TCRs than the approximately 630-donor mean. In this cohort, only TCR beta chains were sequenced, and detectable features were limited by the absence of alpha or paired-chain data.

Sequences were obtained from PBMCs. This TCR derives from a human donor in good health. The rearranged chain carries TRBV9 and TRBJ2-7; the best D guess is TRBD1, with 5 bases matching. The CDR3 corresponds to CASSEGLQSSYEQYF. The DNA reads as follows: TGTGCCAGCAGCGAGGGGCTTCAGAGCTCCTACGAGCAGTACTTC.